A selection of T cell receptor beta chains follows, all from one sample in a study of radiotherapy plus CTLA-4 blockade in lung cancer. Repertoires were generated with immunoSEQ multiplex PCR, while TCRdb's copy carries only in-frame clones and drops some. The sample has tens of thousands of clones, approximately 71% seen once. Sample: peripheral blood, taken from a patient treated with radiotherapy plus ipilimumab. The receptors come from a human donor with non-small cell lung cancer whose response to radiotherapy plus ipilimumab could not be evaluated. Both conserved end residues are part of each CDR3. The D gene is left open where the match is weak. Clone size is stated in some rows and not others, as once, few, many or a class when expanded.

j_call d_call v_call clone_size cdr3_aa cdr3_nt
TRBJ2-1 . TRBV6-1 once CASSEGRQSSYNEQFF TGTGCCAGCAGTGAAGGGAGACAGAGCTCCTACAATGAGCAGTTCTTC
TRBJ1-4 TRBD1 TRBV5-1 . CASSPQGARNEKLFF TGCGCCAGCAGCCCGCAGGGGGCGCGTAATGAAAAACTGTTTTTT
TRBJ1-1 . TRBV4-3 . CASSSGDFTTEAFF TGCGCCAGCAGCTCGGGGGACTTCACGACTGAAGCTTTCTTT
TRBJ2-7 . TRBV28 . CASSLETGEQYF TGTGCCAGCAGTCTAGAGACGGGCGAGCAGTACTTC
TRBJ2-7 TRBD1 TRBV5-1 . CASSFEGQVTYEQYF TGCGCCAGCAGCTTCGAAGGACAGGTAACCTACGAGCAGTACTTC
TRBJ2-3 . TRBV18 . CASSAYPSGGTQYF TGTGCCAGCTCAGCCTACCCCTCAGGAGGTACGCAGTATTTT
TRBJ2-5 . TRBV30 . CAWSVPGAETQYF TGTGCCTGGAGTGTACCAGGGGCAGAGACCCAGTACTTC
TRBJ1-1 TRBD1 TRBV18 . CASSPKGTGGRGTEAFF TGTGCCAGCTCACCAAAGGGGACAGGGGGGCGCGGCACTGAAGCTTTCTTT
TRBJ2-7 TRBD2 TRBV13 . CASSLSGGPSDEQYF TGTGCCAGCAGCTTATCGGGAGGGCCCTCCGACGAGCAGTACTTC
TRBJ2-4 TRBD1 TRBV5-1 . CASSFGQGEAKNIQYF TGCGCCAGCAGTTTCGGACAGGGAGAAGCCAAAAACATTCAGTACTTC
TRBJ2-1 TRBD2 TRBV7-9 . CASGRENYYNEQFF TGTGCCAGCGGGCGGGAGAACTACTACAATGAGCAGTTCTTC
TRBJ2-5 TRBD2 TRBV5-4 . CASSIPGLGETQYF TGTGCCAGCAGCATCCCGGGACTAGGAGAGACCCAGTACTTC
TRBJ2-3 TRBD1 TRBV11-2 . CASSSDRQGGSDTQYF TGTGCCAGCAGCTCTGACCGACAGGGGGGCTCAGATACGCAGTATTTT
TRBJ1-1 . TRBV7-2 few CASSSYQGTEAFF TGTGCCAGCAGCTCCTACCAGGGCACTGAAGCTTTCTTT
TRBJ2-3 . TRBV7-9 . CASSLAAGTTDTQYF TGTGCCAGCAGCTTAGCGGCGGGGACCACAGATACGCAGTATTTT
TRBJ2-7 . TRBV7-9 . CASSPPGQDYYEQYF TGTGCCAGCAGCCCCCCGGGCCAAGACTACTACGAGCAGTACTTC
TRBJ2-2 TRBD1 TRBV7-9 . CASSSSGQGNTGELFF TGTGCCAGCAGCTCCTCCGGACAGGGGAACACCGGGGAGCTGTTTTTT
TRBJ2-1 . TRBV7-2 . CASSLDPGRNEQFF TGTGCCAGCAGCTTAGATCCAGGGCGCAATGAGCAGTTCTTC
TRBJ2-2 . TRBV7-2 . CASSLNTGELFF TGTGCCAGCAGCCTAAACACCGGGGAGCTGTTTTTT
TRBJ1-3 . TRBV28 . CASSLQLSGNTIYF TGTGCCAGCAGCTTACAACTCTCTGGAAACACCATATATTTT
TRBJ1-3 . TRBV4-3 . CASSQDPQGGNTIYF TGCGCCAGCAGCCAAGATCCACAGGGCGGAAACACCATATATTTT
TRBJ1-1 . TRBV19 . CASSSGPRVRGTEAFF TGTGCCAGTAGTTCCGGGCCACGGGTCCGGGGCACTGAAGCTTTCTTT
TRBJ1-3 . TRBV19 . CASSEPRRTSGNTIYF TGTGCCAGTAGCGAACCGAGGAGAACCTCTGGAAACACCATATATTTT
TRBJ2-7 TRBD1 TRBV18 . CASSQTTGGLTYEQYF TGTGCCAGCTCACAAACGACAGGGGGGCTCACCTACGAGCAGTACTTC
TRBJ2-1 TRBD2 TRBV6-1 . CASSGLAGGTYNEQFF TGTGCCAGCAGTGGACTAGCGGGGGGAACCTACAATGAGCAGTTCTTC
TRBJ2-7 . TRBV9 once CASSLRGSGQYF TGTGCCAGCAGCCTTAGAGGGTCTGGGCAGTACTTC
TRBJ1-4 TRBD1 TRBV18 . CASSPWAGGDKPNEKLFF TGTGCCAGCTCACCGTGGGCAGGGGGCGATAAACCTAATGAAAAACTGTTTTTT
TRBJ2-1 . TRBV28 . CASRPGRGAISYNEQFF TGTGCCAGCAGGCCTGGTCGGGGGGCGATCTCCTACAATGAGCAGTTCTTC
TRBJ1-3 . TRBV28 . CASSLLLAYRGNTIYF TGTGCCAGCAGTTTACTCTTGGCGTACAGGGGAAACACCATATATTTT
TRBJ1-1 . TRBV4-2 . CASSLGHTEAFF TGTGCCAGCAGCCTTGGGCACACTGAAGCTTTCTTT
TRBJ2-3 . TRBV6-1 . CASSSLEGLATQYF TGTGCCAGCAGTTCCCTTGAGGGCCTGGCTACGCAGTATTTT
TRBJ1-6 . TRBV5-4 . CASSLGSGGTWNSPLHF TGTGCCAGCAGCTTGGGATCGGGTGGCACTTGGAATTCACCCCTCCACTTT
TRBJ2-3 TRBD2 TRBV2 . CASSRTATLTSGGQRRTDTQYF TGTGCCAGCAGTAGGACAGCCACTTTGACTAGCGGGGGCCAGAGACGCACAGATACGCAGTATTTT
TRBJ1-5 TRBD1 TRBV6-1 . CASKTGGAFQPQHF TGTGCCAGCAAGACAGGGGGCGCTTTTCAGCCCCAGCATTTT
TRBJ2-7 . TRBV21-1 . CASSPGETRRQYF TGTGCCAGCAGCCCAGGGGAAACGAGAAGACAGTACTTC
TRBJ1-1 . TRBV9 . CASSVQGSTEAFF TGTGCCAGCAGCGTACAGGGTTCCACTGAAGCTTTCTTT
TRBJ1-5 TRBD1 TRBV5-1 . CASSSGTGTGGNQPQHF TGCGCCAGCAGCTCCGGGACAGGAACTGGGGGCAATCAGCCCCAGCATTTT
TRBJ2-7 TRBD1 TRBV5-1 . CASSQPPDRAAFF TGCGCCAGCAGCCAACCTCCGGACAGGGCGGCCTTCTTC
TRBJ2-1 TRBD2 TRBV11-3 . CASSLLAGDYNEQFF TGTGCCAGCAGCCTGCTAGCGGGGGATTACAATGAGCAGTTCTTC
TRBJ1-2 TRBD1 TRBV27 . CASSTQGAVGYTF TGTGCCAGCAGCACACAGGGGGCAGTTGGCTACACCTTC
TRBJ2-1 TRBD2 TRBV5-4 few CASSPGWMAGDSEQFF TGTGCCAGCAGCCCAGGATGGATGGCGGGGGATAGTGAGCAGTTCTTC
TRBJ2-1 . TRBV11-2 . CASSLGVSRDNEQFF TGTGCCAGCAGCTTAGGAGTTAGCAGGGACAATGAGCAGTTCTTC
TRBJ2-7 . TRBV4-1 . CASSPGTKDDEQYF TGCGCCAGCAGCCCCGGGACAAAGGACGACGAGCAGTACTTC
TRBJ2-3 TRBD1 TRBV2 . CASSNRGQGGTQYF TGTGCCAGCAGCAATAGGGGACAGGGAGGAACGCAGTATTTT
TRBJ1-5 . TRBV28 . CAGGLYSNQPQHF TGTGCGGGCGGACTCTATAGCAATCAGCCCCAGCATTTT
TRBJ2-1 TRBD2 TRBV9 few CASSGTSGNNEQFF TGTGCCAGTTCGGGGACTAGCGGGAACAATGAGCAGTTCTTC
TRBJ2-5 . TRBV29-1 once CSVTDQLLGTQYF TGCAGCGTAACAGATCAACTCCTGGGGACCCAGTACTTC
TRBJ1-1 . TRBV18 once CASSPDSPSFEAFF TGTGCCAGCTCACCCGACAGTCCCAGCTTTGAAGCTTTCTTT
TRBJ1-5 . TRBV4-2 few CASSQEGASNQPQHF TGTGCCAGCAGCCAAGAGGGAGCAAGCAATCAGCCCCAGCATTTT
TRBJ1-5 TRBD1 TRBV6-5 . CASRQSGGGNQPQHF TGTGCCAGTCGGCAATCAGGGGGCGGCAATCAGCCCCAGCATTTT
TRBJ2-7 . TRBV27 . CASSPGGRRYEQYF TGTGCCAGCAGCCCGGGGGGCAGGCGGTACGAGCAGTACTTC
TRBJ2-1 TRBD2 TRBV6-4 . CASSALGLAGGPIYNEQFF TGTGCCAGCAGTGCACTGGGACTAGCGGGAGGACCGATCTACAATGAGCAGTTCTTC
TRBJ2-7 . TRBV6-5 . CASSRREGALYEQYF TGTGCCAGCAGTCGCCGGGAGGGGGCTCTCTACGAGCAGTACTTC